Below, one TCR beta chain is given with its context. This CDR3 has 15 residues. Germline assignment: CDR1 LGHNA and CDR2 YNFKEQ. Trimming pared 1 base from V and 4 bases from J, leaving 12 bases between. The record originates from a study of blood T cell repertoires in COVID-19. The overall study: The United States, Italy and Spain provided the acute and convalescent COVID-19 samples. Sources were T cells, B-cell-depleted T cells, or PBMCs; the material itself was cDNA or gDNA.

Authors' analysis steps: From reference gene primer amplification, estimates of nucleated cell counts were derived. Sequencing used immunoSEQ multiplex PCR; TCRdb keeps in-frame clones, though not all of them. That table is the source of V, J and clone size, and D and trimming were worked out from the DNA. The repertoire includes 70,000 to 90,000 clones, about 85% of them detected once, and approximately 24% sits in the top ten. V is TRBV4-2 and J is TRBJ2-3; a weak D match, TRBD2 (5 bases). This TCR came from a human donor in a cohort sampled during active COVID-19. Sequenced sample: peripheral blood. CDR3 bases: TGTGCCAGCAGCCAAGGGTCTAGCAGCTCAGATACGCAGTATTTT. Translating it yields CASSQGSSSSDTQYF.